A selection of T cell receptor beta chains follows, all from one sample in a study of blood T cell repertoires in COVID-19. Here immunoSEQ multiplex PCR was the method, and the copy in TCRdb shows in-frame clones only, minus some. The table shows approximately 160,000 clones, with over 70% occurring only once. The sample consisted of peripheral blood. Receptors originate from a woman aged 80 or older with active or convalescent COVID-19. Both conserved end residues are part of each CDR3. Each record gives: CDR3 protein, CDR3 DNA, D gene, V gene, J gene, clone size. The D gene is left open where the match is weak. Expanded clones get a size class; other rows say once, few or many, or leave the size out.

CDR3 protein: CASSPTAGGQETQYF
CDR3 DNA: TGTGCCAGCAGCCCGACGGCGGGGGGGCAAGAGACCCAGTACTTC
D gene: TRBD2
V gene: TRBV5-4
J gene: TRBJ2-5
clone size: once

CDR3 protein: CSVDEGGTGRAQYF
CDR3 DNA: TGCAGCGTTGACGAAGGAGGGACGGGCCGGGCCCAGTACTTC
D gene: -
V gene: TRBV29-1
J gene: TRBJ2-5
clone size: once

CDR3 protein: CASSPRGGSSNQPQHF
CDR3 DNA: TGTGCCAGCAGTCCTAGGGGGGGATCGAGCAATCAGCCCCAGCATTTT
D gene: -
V gene: TRBV27
J gene: TRBJ1-5
clone size: -

CDR3 protein: CASSVGVGGGTDTQYF
CDR3 DNA: TGTGCCAGCAGCGTAGGTGTTGGGGGAGGGACAGATACGCAGTATTTT
D gene: TRBD2
V gene: TRBV9
J gene: TRBJ2-3
clone size: -

CDR3 protein: CASSPARGLYGYTF
CDR3 DNA: TGTGCCAGCAGCCCTGCCAGGGGGCTTTATGGCTACACCTTC
D gene: TRBD1
V gene: TRBV7-2
J gene: TRBJ1-2
clone size: -

CDR3 protein: CASTPGLGQGQLADTQYF
CDR3 DNA: TGTGCCAGTACCCCCGGTTTAGGACAGGGTCAGTTGGCAGATACGCAGTATTTT
D gene: TRBD1
V gene: TRBV19
J gene: TRBJ2-3
clone size: -

CDR3 protein: CASSQDRRTEAFF
CDR3 DNA: TGCGCCAGCAGCCAAGACAGGAGGACTGAAGCTTTCTTT
D gene: -
V gene: TRBV4-3
J gene: TRBJ1-1
clone size: -

CDR3 protein: CASSPETGVRETQYF
CDR3 DNA: TGTGCCAGCAGCCCCGAGACAGGGGTTAGGGAGACCCAGTACTTC
D gene: TRBD1
V gene: TRBV11-2
J gene: TRBJ2-5
clone size: -

CDR3 protein: CASSLGRRQGPYEQYF
CDR3 DNA: TGTGCCAGCAGCTTAGGCCGAAGACAGGGGCCCTACGAGCAGTACTTC
D gene: TRBD1
V gene: TRBV13
J gene: TRBJ2-7
clone size: -

CDR3 protein: CASSIDWWVGQGSTEAFF
CDR3 DNA: TGTGCCAGTAGTATAGATTGGTGGGTGGGACAGGGGAGCACTGAAGCTTTCTTT
D gene: TRBD1
V gene: TRBV19
J gene: TRBJ1-1
clone size: -

CDR3 protein: CASSLQQGSYGYTF
CDR3 DNA: TGTGCCAGCAGCTTACAACAGGGGAGCTATGGCTACACCTTC
D gene: TRBD1
V gene: TRBV7-9
J gene: TRBJ1-2
clone size: -

CDR3 protein: CASSENVGRGIGNTIYF
CDR3 DNA: TGTGCCAGCAGTGAAAACGTAGGCAGGGGAATTGGAAACACCATATATTTT
D gene: -
V gene: TRBV6-1
J gene: TRBJ1-3
clone size: -

CDR3 protein: CASSPGRGALTDTQYF
CDR3 DNA: TGTGCCAGCAGCCCCGGCCGGGGGGCCTTGACAGATACGCAGTATTTT
D gene: -
V gene: TRBV4-2
J gene: TRBJ2-3
clone size: -

CDR3 protein: CASSPGLAGGFGTQYF
CDR3 DNA: TGTGCCAGCAGCCCCGGGCTAGCGGGGGGGTTTGGTACGCAGTATTTT
D gene: TRBD2
V gene: TRBV5-6
J gene: TRBJ2-3
clone size: -

CDR3 protein: CASSHRSAAFF
CDR3 DNA: TGCGCCAGCAGCCACAGGTCGGCAGCTTTCTTT
D gene: -
V gene: TRBV4-1
J gene: TRBJ1-1
clone size: -

CDR3 protein: CASSVGVSADTQYF
CDR3 DNA: TGTGCCAGCAGCGTAGGGGTTAGCGCAGATACGCAGTATTTT
D gene: -
V gene: TRBV9
J gene: TRBJ2-3
clone size: -

CDR3 protein: CAWSGANPYEQYF
CDR3 DNA: TGTGCCTGGAGTGGGGCCAACCCCTACGAGCAGTACTTC
D gene: -
V gene: TRBV30
J gene: TRBJ2-7
clone size: -

CDR3 protein: CASSSLGDRGPETQYF
CDR3 DNA: TGTGCCAGCAGCTCCCTAGGGGACAGGGGGCCAGAGACCCAGTACTTC
D gene: TRBD1
V gene: TRBV7-2
J gene: TRBJ2-5
clone size: few

CDR3 protein: CASSEEGGSWYEQYF
CDR3 DNA: TGTGCCAGCAGTGAAGAAGGGGGTAGTTGGTACGAGCAGTACTTC
D gene: -
V gene: TRBV2
J gene: TRBJ2-7
clone size: -

CDR3 protein: CASRQGINYGYTF
CDR3 DNA: TGTGCCAGCAGACAGGGGATAAACTATGGCTACACCTTC
D gene: TRBD1
V gene: TRBV2
J gene: TRBJ1-2
clone size: -

CDR3 protein: CATSFGYEQYF
CDR3 DNA: TGTGCCACCAGCTTCGGGTACGAGCAGTACTTC
D gene: -
V gene: TRBV15
J gene: TRBJ2-7
clone size: -

CDR3 protein: CASGLDPGQSNQPQHF
CDR3 DNA: TGTGCTAGTGGTTTGGACCCGGGACAGAGCAATCAGCCCCAGCATTTT
D gene: TRBD1
V gene: TRBV12-5
J gene: TRBJ1-5
clone size: -

CDR3 protein: CASSLAGTGRTEAFF
CDR3 DNA: TGTGCCAGCAGCTTAGCGGGGACAGGACGCACTGAAGCTTTCTTT
D gene: TRBD1
V gene: TRBV11-3
J gene: TRBJ1-1
clone size: -

CDR3 protein: CASSQILSNSPLHF
CDR3 DNA: TGTGCCAGCAGCCAAATCTTATCTAATTCACCCCTCCACTTT
D gene: -
V gene: TRBV3-1/TRBV3-2
J gene: TRBJ1-6
clone size: -

CDR3 protein: CASIGGQVIREAFF
CDR3 DNA: TGTGCCAGCATAGGGGGACAGGTGATTCGTGAAGCTTTCTTT
D gene: TRBD1
V gene: TRBV2
J gene: TRBJ1-1
clone size: -

CDR3 protein: CASSLGQGISEQYF
CDR3 DNA: TGTGCCAGCAGCTTAGGGCAGGGGATTAGCGAGCAGTACTTC
D gene: -
V gene: TRBV7-9
J gene: TRBJ2-7
clone size: -

CDR3 protein: CASFVGLGELYGYTF
CDR3 DNA: TGCGCCAGCTTTGTCGGCCTCGGGGAATTATATGGCTACACCTTC
D gene: -
V gene: TRBV5-1
J gene: TRBJ1-2
clone size: -

CDR3 protein: CASSLTDRGLGSGRGETQYF
CDR3 DNA: TGTGCCAGCAGCCTCACTGACAGGGGGCTAGGTAGCGGAAGGGGAGAGACCCAGTACTTC
D gene: TRBD1
V gene: TRBV9
J gene: TRBJ2-5
clone size: few

CDR3 protein: CASSPGGGRGGDGYTF
CDR3 DNA: TGTGCCAGCAGCCCCGGGGGGGGCAGGGGCGGGGATGGCTACACCTTC
D gene: -
V gene: TRBV7-2
J gene: TRBJ1-2
clone size: -

CDR3 protein: CASSQDVTGFGRGGTDTQYF
CDR3 DNA: TGCGCCAGCAGCCAAGATGTCACGGGTTTCGGGCGGGGGGGCACAGATACGCAGTATTTT
D gene: TRBD2
V gene: TRBV4-3
J gene: TRBJ2-3
clone size: -

CDR3 protein: CANGGQNTGELFF
CDR3 DNA: TGTGCGAACGGGGGTCAGAACACCGGGGAGCTGTTTTTT
D gene: -
V gene: TRBV10-3
J gene: TRBJ2-2
clone size: -

CDR3 protein: CASSVNSGFSYGYTF
CDR3 DNA: TGTGCCAGCAGTGTCAACTCAGGGTTTTCCTATGGCTACACCTTC
D gene: -
V gene: TRBV6-2/TRBV6-3
J gene: TRBJ1-2
clone size: -

CDR3 protein: CAIRGQEGDTQYF
CDR3 DNA: TGTGCCATCAGGGGACAGGAGGGAGATACGCAGTATTTT
D gene: TRBD1
V gene: TRBV10-3
J gene: TRBJ2-3
clone size: -

CDR3 protein: CASSVRDRWGSEAFF
CDR3 DNA: TGTGCCAGCAGCGTCCGGGACAGGTGGGGGTCTGAAGCTTTCTTT
D gene: TRBD1
V gene: TRBV9
J gene: TRBJ1-1
clone size: -

CDR3 protein: CASSLSTDTDTQYF
CDR3 DNA: TGTGCCAGCAGCCTATCGACAGACACAGATACGCAGTATTTT
D gene: -
V gene: TRBV7-3
J gene: TRBJ2-3
clone size: once

CDR3 protein: CASSLGSDQPQHF
CDR3 DNA: TGCGCCAGCAGCTTGGGCAGCGATCAGCCCCAGCATTTT
D gene: -
V gene: TRBV5-1
J gene: TRBJ1-5
clone size: -

CDR3 protein: CASSLRGFQQPQHF
CDR3 DNA: TGTGCCAGCAGCTTGAGGGGCTTCCAGCAGCCCCAGCATTTT
D gene: -
V gene: TRBV5-6
J gene: TRBJ1-5
clone size: once

CDR3 protein: CASSQSGIDYSGNTIYF
CDR3 DNA: TGCGCCAGCAGTCAATCCGGAATTGACTACTCTGGAAACACCATATATTTT
D gene: -
V gene: TRBV23-1
J gene: TRBJ1-3
clone size: -

CDR3 protein: CASRLTGVSTDTQYF
CDR3 DNA: TGTGCCAGTAGGTTGACAGGGGTTAGCACAGATACGCAGTATTTT
D gene: TRBD1
V gene: TRBV19
J gene: TRBJ2-3
clone size: -

CDR3 protein: CASSAQGRGNEQYF
CDR3 DNA: TGTGCCAGCAGTGCCCAGGGAAGGGGTAACGAGCAGTACTTC
D gene: -
V gene: TRBV25-1
J gene: TRBJ2-7
clone size: -

CDR3 protein: CSVGSSGNTIYF
CDR3 DNA: TGCAGCGTTGGCAGCTCTGGAAACACCATATATTTT
D gene: -
V gene: TRBV29-1
J gene: TRBJ1-3
clone size: -

CDR3 protein: CASSDGTPVQQYF
CDR3 DNA: TGTGCCAGCAGTGACGGGACACCAGTTCAGCAGTACTTC
D gene: -
V gene: TRBV6-1
J gene: TRBJ2-7
clone size: -

CDR3 protein: CASSERFRGSNEKLFF
CDR3 DNA: TGTGCCAGTAGTGAACGATTCAGGGGAAGTAATGAAAAACTGTTTTTT
D gene: -
V gene: TRBV19
J gene: TRBJ1-4
clone size: -

CDR3 protein: CASSESKTGGIYEQYF
CDR3 DNA: TGCGCCAGCAGTGAGTCGAAGACAGGGGGCATTTACGAGCAGTACTTC
D gene: TRBD1
V gene: TRBV10-1
J gene: TRBJ2-7
clone size: once

CDR3 protein: CASSQDLPDGYTF
CDR3 DNA: TGCGCCAGCAGCCAAGATTTGCCGGATGGCTACACCTTC
D gene: -
V gene: TRBV4-3
J gene: TRBJ1-2
clone size: -

CDR3 protein: CSVVGQGIGEQYF
CDR3 DNA: TGCAGCGTTGTCGGGCAGGGGATTGGGGAGCAGTACTTC
D gene: -
V gene: TRBV29-1
J gene: TRBJ2-7
clone size: few

CDR3 protein: CASSLRTGISYEQYF
CDR3 DNA: TGTGCCAGTAGCCTCAGGACAGGGATTTCCTACGAGCAGTACTTC
D gene: TRBD1
V gene: TRBV19
J gene: TRBJ2-7
clone size: -

CDR3 protein: CASKTGLPSPLHF
CDR3 DNA: TGTGCCTCCAAGACAGGGCTTCCGTCACCCCTCCACTTT
D gene: TRBD1
V gene: TRBV6-5
J gene: TRBJ1-6
clone size: -

CDR3 protein: CASSERGGLDEQYF
CDR3 DNA: TGCGCCAGCAGTGAGAGGGGGGGCTTGGACGAGCAGTACTTC
D gene: -
V gene: TRBV10-1
J gene: TRBJ2-7
clone size: -